This T cell receptor (beta chain) was observed in a study of shared clonotypes between healthy human individuals. The germline V gene encodes CDR1 MDHEN and CDR2 SYDVKM. The CDR3 spans 13 residues. V was cut by 6 bases and J by 5 bases, with 13 bases left in between. The assay was immunoSEQ multiplex PCR, and TCRdb's table has in-frame clones only and misses some. The data contain roughly 640,000 clones, less than 98% of them singletons. V gene TRBV28 combines with J gene TRBJ1-1; D is undetermined. The sequenced sample was naive CD4+ T cells sorted from blood. The subset is: CD45RA+ positively selected. This sequence originates from a young woman in good health. The CDR3: CASSGSERTEAFF. CDR3 DNA sequence: TGTGCCAGCAGCGGGTCCGAAAGAACTGAAGCTTTCTTT.